This TCR beta chain is drawn from a study of blood T cells in healthy people across ages. The CDR3 has 16 amino acids. The V gene's germline CDR1 is MGHDK and CDR2 SYGVNS. With 2 bases clipped from V and 0 bases from J, the junction kept 6 bases outside the gene matches. A J-beta primer mix and a sample-barcoded 5' primer were used in a second PCR of about 6 to 12 cycles. Each CDR3 protein is one row after TCRdb ran MiXCR on the 5' RACE reads. The table shows 1,500,000 or so distinct CDR3 sequences, with 35% to 45% occurring only once. Study findings and constraints: The study regarded diversity estimates from one million T cells as underestimates.

This clonotype occurred a few times. As yet, its antigen is unknown. The chain uses TRBV25-1 and TRBJ2-7; 8 bases are a match to TRBD2. The source of this sequence is a woman aged 18-29 years in good health. The sequencing input was blood. CDR3 protein: CASSEVGGRSSYEQYF. CDR3 bases: TGTGCCAGCAGTGAAGTTGGCGGGAGGAGCTCCTACGAGCAGTACTTC.